This T cell receptor (beta chain) was profiled in a study of shared clonotypes between healthy human individuals. Overall study: Plates per donor: three CD4 naive, three CD4 memory, two CD8 naive, one CD8 memory. Study conclusions and caveats: With several donors compared, 5% to 5.5% of naive CD4 clonotypes were shared.

Every immunoSEQ plate was one replicate of a subset's evenly spread DNA. Repertoires were generated with immunoSEQ multiplex PCR, while TCRdb's copy carries only in-frame clones and drops some. The sample lists roughly 2.4 million clones, approximately 94% occurring once. The authors divided CD4+ cells into CD45RA+ naive and CD45RA-negative memory subsets. Concerning this clone itself: Its matching antigen is unknown.

In germline, CDR1 is SGHAT, CDR2 FQNNGV. V trimming: 4 bases; J trimming: 2 bases; junction bases outside the gene matches: 8. The CDR3 runs 15 residues. The chain couples TRBV11-2 to TRBJ2-7, with TRBD1 matching 7 bases. This TCR was sampled from a man aged 18 to 30 in good health. The sample comprised naive CD4+ T cells sorted from blood. The subset: CD45RA+ positively selected. CDR3 amino acids: CASSSGQWLTYEQYF. CDR3 coding DNA: TGTGCCAGCAGCTCGGGACAGTGGCTCACCTACGAGCAGTACTTC.